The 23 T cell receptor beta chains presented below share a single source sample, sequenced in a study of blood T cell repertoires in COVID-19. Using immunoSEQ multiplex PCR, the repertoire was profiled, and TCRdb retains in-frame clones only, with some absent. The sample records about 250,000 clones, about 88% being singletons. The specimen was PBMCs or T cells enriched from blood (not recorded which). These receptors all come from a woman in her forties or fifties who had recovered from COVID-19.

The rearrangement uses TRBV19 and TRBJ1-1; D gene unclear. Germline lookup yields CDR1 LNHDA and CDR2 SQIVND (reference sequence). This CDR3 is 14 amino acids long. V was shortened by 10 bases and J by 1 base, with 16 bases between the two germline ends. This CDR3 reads CATTRRDGNTEAFF. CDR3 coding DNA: TGTGCCACCACCCGCCGGGATGGGAACACTGAAGCTTTCTTT.

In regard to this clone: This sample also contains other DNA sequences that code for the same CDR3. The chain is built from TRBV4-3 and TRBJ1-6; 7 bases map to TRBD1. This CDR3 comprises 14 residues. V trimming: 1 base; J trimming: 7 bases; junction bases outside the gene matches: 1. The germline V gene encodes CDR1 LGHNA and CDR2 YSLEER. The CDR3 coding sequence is TGCGCCAGCAGCCAAGGGACAGGAAATTCACCCCTCCACTTT. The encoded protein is CASSQGTGNSPLHF.

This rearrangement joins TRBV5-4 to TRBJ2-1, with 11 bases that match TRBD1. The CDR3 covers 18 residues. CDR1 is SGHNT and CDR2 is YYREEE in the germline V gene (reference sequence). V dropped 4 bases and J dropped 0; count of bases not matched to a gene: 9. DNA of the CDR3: TGTGCCAGCAGCGGGGGACAGGGGGAAAGGCCCTCCTACAATGAGCAGTTCTTC. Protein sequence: CASSGGQGERPSYNEQFF.

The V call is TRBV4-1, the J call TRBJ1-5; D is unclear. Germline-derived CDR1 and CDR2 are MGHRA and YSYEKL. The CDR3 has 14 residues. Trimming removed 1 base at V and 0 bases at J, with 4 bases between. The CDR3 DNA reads TGCGCCAGCAGCCAAGCGTCTAGCAATCAGCCCCAGCATTTT. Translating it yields CASSQASSNQPQHF.

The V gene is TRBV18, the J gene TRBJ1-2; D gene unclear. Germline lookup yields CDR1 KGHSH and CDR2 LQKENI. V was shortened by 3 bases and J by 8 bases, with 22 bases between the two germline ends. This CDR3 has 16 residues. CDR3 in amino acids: CASSPVPREGAGGYTF. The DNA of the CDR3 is TGTGCCAGCTCACCCGTCCCCCGGGAGGGCGCTGGGGGCTACACCTTC.

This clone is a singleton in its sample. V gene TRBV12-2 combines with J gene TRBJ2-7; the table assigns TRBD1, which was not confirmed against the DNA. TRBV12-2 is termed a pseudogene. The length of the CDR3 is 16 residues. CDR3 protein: CASRLEPRTSLNEQYF. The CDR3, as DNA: TGTGCAAGTCGCTTAGAGCCCCGGACAAGTCTTAACGAGCAGTACTTC.

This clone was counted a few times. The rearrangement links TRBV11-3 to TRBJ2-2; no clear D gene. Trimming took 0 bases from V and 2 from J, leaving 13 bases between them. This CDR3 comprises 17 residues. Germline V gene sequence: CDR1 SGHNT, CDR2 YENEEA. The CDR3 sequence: CASSLDLETANTGELFF. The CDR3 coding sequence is TGTGCCAGCAGCTTAGATCTTGAAACAGCTAACACCGGGGAGCTGTTTTTT.

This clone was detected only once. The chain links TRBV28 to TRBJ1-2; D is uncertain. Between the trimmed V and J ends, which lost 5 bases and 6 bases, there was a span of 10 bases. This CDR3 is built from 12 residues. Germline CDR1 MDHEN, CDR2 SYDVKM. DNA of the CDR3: TGTGCCAGCAGTCTTACCGGTGATGGCTACACCTTC. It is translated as CASSLTGDGYTF.

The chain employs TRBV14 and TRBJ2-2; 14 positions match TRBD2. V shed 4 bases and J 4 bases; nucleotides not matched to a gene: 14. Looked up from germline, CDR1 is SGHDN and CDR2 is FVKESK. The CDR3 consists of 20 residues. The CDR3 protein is CASSPFLGLAGVAGTGELFF. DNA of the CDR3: TGTGCCAGCAGCCCATTTCTGGGACTAGCGGGAGTTGCTGGCACCGGGGAGCTGTTTTTT.

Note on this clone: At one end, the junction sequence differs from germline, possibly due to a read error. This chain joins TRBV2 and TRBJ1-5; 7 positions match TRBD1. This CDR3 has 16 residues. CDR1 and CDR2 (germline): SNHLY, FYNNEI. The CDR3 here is CASSKAGGNSNQPQHF. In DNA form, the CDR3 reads TGTGCCAGCAGTAAAGCAGGGGGAAATAGCAATCAGCCCCAGCATTTT.

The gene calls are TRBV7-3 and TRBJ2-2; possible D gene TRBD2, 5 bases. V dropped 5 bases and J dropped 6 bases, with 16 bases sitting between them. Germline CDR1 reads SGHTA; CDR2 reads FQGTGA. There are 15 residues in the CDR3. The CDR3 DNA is TGTGCCAGCAGCCCCCTCCCGAGCGGCGCCGGGGAGCTGTTTTTT. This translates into CASSPLPSGAGELFF.

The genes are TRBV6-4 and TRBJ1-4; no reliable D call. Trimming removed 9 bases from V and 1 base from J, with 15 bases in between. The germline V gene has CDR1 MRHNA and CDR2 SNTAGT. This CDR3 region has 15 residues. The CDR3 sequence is CASRLSSGTNEKLFF. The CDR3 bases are TGTGCCAGTAGGCTCTCTTCGGGAACTAATGAAAAACTGTTTTTT.

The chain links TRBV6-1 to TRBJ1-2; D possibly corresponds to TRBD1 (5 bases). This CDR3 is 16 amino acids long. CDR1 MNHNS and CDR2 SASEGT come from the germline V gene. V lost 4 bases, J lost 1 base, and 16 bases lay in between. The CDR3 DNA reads TGTGCCAGCAGTGTGGGGGGTTTGGACCTTAACTATGGCTACACCTTC. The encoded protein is CASSVGGLDLNYGYTF.

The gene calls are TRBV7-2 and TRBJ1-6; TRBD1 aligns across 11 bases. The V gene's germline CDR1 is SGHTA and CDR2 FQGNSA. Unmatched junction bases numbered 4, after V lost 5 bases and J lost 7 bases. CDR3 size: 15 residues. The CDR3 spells CASSKDRGRNSPLHF. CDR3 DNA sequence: TGTGCCAGCAGCAAGGACAGGGGGCGAAATTCACCCCTCCACTTT. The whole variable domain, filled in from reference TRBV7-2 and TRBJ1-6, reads GAGVSQSPSNKVTEKGKDVELRCDPISGHTALYWYRQSLGQGLEFLIYFQGNSAPDKSGLPSDRFSAERTGGSVSTLTIQRTQQEDSAVYLCASSKDRGRNSPLHFGNGTRLTVT.

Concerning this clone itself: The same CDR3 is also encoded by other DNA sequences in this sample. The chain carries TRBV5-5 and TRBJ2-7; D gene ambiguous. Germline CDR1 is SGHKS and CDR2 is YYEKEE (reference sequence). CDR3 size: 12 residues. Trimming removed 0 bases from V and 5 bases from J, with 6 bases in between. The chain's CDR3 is CASSLASDEQYF. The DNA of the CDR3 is TGTGCCAGCAGCTTGGCTTCGGACGAGCAGTACTTC.

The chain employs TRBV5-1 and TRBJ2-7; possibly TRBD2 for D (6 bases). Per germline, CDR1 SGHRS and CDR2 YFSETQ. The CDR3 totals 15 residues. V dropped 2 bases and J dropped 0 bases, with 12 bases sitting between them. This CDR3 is CASSFSSGASYEQYF. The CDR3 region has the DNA TGCGCCAGCAGCTTTAGTAGCGGAGCCTCCTACGAGCAGTACTTC.

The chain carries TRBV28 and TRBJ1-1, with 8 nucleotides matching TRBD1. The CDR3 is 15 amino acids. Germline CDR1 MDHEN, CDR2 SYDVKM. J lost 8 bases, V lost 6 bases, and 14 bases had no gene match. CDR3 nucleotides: TGTGCCAGCAGCGGACAGGGTAAAGGGAATTCAGAAGCTTTCTTT. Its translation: CASSGQGKGNSEAFF.

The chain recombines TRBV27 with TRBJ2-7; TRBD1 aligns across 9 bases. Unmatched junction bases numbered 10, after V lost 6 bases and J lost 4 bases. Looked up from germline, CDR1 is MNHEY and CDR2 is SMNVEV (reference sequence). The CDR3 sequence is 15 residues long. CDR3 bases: TGTGCCAGCAGCCCGAGGGACAGGGCTTTTTACGAGCAGTACTTC. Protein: CASSPRDRAFYEQYF.

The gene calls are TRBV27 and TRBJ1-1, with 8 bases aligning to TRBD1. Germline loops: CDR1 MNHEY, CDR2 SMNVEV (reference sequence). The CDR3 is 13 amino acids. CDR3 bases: TGTGTGACAGGGGACGACGTGAACACTGAAGCTTTCTTT. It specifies CVTGDDVNTEAFF.

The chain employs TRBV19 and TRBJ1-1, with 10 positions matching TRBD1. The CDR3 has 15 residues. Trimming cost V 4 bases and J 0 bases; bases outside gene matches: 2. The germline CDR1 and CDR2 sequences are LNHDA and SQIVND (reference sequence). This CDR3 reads CASSRGQGMNTEAFF. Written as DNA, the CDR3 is TGTGCCAGTAGTAGGGGACAGGGGATGAACACTGAAGCTTTCTTT.

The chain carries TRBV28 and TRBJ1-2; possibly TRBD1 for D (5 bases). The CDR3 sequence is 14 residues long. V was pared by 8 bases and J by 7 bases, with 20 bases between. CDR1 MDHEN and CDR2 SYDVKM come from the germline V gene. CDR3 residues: CASLHGQAFSGYTF. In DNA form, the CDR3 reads TGTGCCAGCCTCCACGGACAAGCTTTTAGTGGCTACACCTTC.

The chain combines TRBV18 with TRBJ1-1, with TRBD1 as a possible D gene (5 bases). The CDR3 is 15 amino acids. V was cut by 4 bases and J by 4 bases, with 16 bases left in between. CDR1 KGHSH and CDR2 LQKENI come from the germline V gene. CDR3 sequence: CASSQFGGAGTEAFF. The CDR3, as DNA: TGTGCCAGCTCACAATTCGGAGGGGCTGGCACTGAAGCTTTCTTT. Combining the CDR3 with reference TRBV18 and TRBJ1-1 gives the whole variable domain NAGVMQNPRHLVRRRGQEARLRCSPMKGHSHVYWYRQLPEEGLKFMVYLQKENIIDESGMPKERFSAEFPKEGPSILRIQQVVRGDSAAYFCASSQFGGAGTEAFFGQGTRLTVV.

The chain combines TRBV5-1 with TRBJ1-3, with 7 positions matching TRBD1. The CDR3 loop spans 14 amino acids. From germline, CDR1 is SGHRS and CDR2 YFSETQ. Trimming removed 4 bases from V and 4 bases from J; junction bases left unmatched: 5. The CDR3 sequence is CASSPGTEGNTIYF. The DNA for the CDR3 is TGCGCCAGCAGCCCAGGGACAGAAGGAAACACCATATATTTT.